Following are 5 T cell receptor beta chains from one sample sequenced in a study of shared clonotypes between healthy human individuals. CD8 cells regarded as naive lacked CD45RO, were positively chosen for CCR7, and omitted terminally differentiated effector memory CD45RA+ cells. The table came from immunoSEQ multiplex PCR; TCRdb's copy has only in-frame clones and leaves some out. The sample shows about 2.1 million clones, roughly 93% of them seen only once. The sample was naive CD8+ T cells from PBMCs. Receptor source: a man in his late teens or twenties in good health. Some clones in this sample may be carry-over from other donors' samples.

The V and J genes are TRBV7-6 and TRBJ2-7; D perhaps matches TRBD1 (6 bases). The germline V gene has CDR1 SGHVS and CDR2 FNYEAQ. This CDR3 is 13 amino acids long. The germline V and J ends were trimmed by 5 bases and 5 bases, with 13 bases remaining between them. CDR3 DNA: TGTGCCAGCAGCATAAACAGGGACGACGAGCAGTACTTC. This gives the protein CASSINRDDEQYF.

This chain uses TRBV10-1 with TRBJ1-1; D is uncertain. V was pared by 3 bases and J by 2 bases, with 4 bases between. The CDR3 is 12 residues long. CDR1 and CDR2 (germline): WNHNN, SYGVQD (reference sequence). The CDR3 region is CASSDTNTEAFF. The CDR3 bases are TGCGCCAGCAGTGATACAAACACTGAAGCTTTCTTT.

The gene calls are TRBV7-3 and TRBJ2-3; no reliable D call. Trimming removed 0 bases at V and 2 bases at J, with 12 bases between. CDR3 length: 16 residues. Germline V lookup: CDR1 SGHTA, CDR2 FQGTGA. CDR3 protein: CASSLTGRGATDTQYF. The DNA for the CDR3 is TGTGCCAGCAGCTTAACGGGCCGTGGTGCCACAGATACGCAGTATTTT. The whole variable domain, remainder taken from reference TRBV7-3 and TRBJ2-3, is GAGVSQTPSNKVTEKGKYVELRCDPISGHTALYWYRQSLGQGPEFLIYFQGTGAADDSGLPNDRFFAVRPEGSVSTLKIQRTERGDSAVYLCASSLTGRGATDTQYFGPGTRLTVL.

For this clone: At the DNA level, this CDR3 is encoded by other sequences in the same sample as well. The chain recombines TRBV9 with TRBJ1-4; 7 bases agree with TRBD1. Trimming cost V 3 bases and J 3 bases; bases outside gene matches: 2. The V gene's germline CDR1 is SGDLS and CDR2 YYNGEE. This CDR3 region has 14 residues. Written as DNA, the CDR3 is TGTGCCAGCAGCGCGGGGACAGCTAATGAAAAACTGTTTTTT. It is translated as CASSAGTANEKLFF.

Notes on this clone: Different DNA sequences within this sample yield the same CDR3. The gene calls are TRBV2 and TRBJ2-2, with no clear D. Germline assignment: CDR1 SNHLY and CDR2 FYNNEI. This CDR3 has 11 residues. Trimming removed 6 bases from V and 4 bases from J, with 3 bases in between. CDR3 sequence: CASRSTGELFF. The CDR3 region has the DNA TGTGCCAGCAGAAGCACCGGGGAGCTGTTTTTT.